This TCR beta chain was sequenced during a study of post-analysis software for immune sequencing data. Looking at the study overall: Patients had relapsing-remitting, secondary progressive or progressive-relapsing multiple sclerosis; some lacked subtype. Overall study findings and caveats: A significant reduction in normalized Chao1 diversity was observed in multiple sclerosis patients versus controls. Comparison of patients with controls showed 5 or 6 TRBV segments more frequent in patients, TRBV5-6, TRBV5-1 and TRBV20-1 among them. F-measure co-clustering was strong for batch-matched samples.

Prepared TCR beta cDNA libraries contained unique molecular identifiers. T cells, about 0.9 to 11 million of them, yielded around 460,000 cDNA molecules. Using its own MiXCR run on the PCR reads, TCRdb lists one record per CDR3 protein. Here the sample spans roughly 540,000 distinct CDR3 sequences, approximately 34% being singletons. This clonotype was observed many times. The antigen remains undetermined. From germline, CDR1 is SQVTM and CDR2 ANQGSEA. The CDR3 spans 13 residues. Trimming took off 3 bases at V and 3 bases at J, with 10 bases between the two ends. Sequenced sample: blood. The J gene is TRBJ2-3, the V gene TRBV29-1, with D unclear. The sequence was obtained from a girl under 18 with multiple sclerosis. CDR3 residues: CSVDTSRTDTQYF. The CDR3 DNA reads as TGCAGCGTTGATACGAGCCGGACAGATACGCAGTATTTT.